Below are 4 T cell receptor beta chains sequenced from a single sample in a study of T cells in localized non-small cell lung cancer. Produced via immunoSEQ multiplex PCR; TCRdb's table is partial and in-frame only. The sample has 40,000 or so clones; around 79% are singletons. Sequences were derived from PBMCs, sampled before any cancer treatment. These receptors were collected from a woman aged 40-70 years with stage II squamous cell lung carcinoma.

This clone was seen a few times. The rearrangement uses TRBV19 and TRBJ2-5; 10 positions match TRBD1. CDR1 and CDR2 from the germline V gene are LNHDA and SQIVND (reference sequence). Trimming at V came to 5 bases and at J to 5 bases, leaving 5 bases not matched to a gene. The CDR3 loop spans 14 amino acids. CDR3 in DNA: TGTGCCAGTAGTCGACAGGGGGCGCTTGAGACCCAGTACTTC. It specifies CASSRQGALETQYF.

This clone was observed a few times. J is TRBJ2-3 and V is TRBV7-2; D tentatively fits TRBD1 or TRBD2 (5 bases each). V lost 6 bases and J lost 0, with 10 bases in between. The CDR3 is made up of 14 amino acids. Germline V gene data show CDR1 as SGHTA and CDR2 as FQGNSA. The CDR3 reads CASRGTSSTDTQYF. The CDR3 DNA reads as TGTGCCAGCAGGGGGACGTCTAGCACAGATACGCAGTATTTT.

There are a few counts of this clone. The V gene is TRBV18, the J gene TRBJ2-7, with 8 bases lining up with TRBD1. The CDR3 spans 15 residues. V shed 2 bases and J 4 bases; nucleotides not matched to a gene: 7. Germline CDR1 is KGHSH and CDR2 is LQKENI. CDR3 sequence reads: CASSPKQGGPYEQYF. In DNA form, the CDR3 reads TGTGCCAGCTCACCAAAACAGGGGGGCCCTTACGAGCAGTACTTC.

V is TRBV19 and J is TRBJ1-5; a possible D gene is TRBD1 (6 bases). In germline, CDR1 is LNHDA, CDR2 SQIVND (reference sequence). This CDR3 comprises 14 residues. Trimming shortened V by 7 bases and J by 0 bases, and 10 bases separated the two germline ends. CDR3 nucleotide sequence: TGTGCCAGTACCACAGGGTATAGCAATCAGCCCCAGCATTTT. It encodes CASTTGYSNQPQHF.